This T cell receptor (beta chain) is from a study of tissue T cells after allogeneic stem cell transplantation. Study observations and caveats: The patient cohort was small and clinically heterogeneous, with limited sampling depth. In patients and mice, blood and spleen missed much of tissue repertoire.

CDR1 and CDR2 (germline): NSQYPW, LRSPGD (reference sequence). The V end lost 8 bases, the J end lost 6 bases, and 9 bases lay between the germline ends. There are 11 residues in the CDR3. Concerning this clone itself: Its matching antigen is unknown. Gene names are mouse gene names. The CDR3 end is not reached by the read, which stops 1 residue before it; the germline J gene fills it in.

TCRbeta CDR3 was sequenced at survey depth with template counts. Repertoires were generated with immunoSEQ multiplex PCR, while TCRdb's copy carries only in-frame clones and drops some. The sample shows tens of thousands of clones, about 73% of them seen only once. This chain connects TRBV1 to TRBJ2-5; either TRBD1 or TRBD2 may fit D (5 bases each). This TCR came from a pool of C57BL/6 mice in good health. The sample comprised sorted cells pooled from one or two spleens. The CDR3: CTCGTGDTQYF. Incomplete CDR3 DNA: TGCACCTGCGGGACGGGGGACACCCAGTAC.